These T cell receptor beta chains were read from a single sample in a study of shared clonotypes between healthy human individuals. Data came from immunoSEQ multiplex PCR; TCRdb stores just in-frame clones and leaves some out. The data show millions of clones, 90% to 95% seen once. Specimen: naive CD4+ T cells sorted from blood. The receptors derive from a man between 18 and 29 years old in good health. CDR3s include the opening cysteine and the closing phenylalanine or tryptophan. The D gene is left open where the match is weak. The listing skips clone size in some rows; elsewhere it reads once, few, many or a size class.

CDR3,DNA,J,V,size,length,D
CASSLLGVASTEAFF,TGCGCCAGCAGCTTACTGGGGGTGGCGAGCACTGAAGCTTTCTTT,TRBJ1-1,TRBV5-1,-,15,-
CASSAGKTQYF,TGTGCCAGCAGTGCAGGAAAAACCCAGTACTTC,TRBJ2-5,TRBV2,-,11,-
CASSLGGRETQYF,TGTGCCAGCAGCTTGGGAGGGAGGGAGACCCAGTACTTC,TRBJ2-5,TRBV5-6,-,13,-
CASTYSSGGLNEQFF,TGTGCCAGCACCTACTCTAGCGGGGGCCTCAATGAGCAGTTCTTC,TRBJ2-1,TRBV2,-,15,TRBD2
CASSSDDNSPLHF,TGCGCCAGCAGCTCGGATGACAACTCACCCCTCCACTTT,TRBJ1-6,TRBV5-1,-,13,-
CASRGQGAPSEQYF,TGTGCCAGCAGGGGACAGGGGGCCCCATCCGAGCAGTACTTC,TRBJ2-7,TRBV2,-,14,TRBD1
CASSEAAPRQGTSPLHF,TGTGCCAGCAGTGAAGCGGCCCCCAGACAGGGCACTTCACCCCTCCACTTT,TRBJ1-6,TRBV6-1,-,17,TRBD1
CASTTVYSGANVLTF,TGTGCCAGTACGACAGTCTACTCTGGGGCCAACGTCCTGACTTTC,TRBJ2-6,TRBV19,-,15,-
CASSEAPTGSYGYTF,TGTGCCAGCAGTGAAGCGCCGACAGGGAGCTATGGCTACACCTTC,TRBJ1-2,TRBV2,-,15,TRBD1
CASTLGDRDADTQYF,TGTGCCAGCACCCTGGGGGACAGGGACGCCGATACGCAGTATTTT,TRBJ2-3,TRBV7-2,-,15,TRBD1
CASSEQGNTEAFF,TGTGCCAGCAGCGAACAGGGGAACACTGAAGCTTTCTTT,TRBJ1-1,TRBV6-4,-,13,-
CASRDTGTGYGYTF,TGTGCCAGCAGGGATACCGGGACAGGCTATGGCTACACCTTC,TRBJ1-2,TRBV6-1,-,14,TRBD1
CATSRDWDPGGNTIYF,TGTGCCACCAGCAGAGATTGGGACCCCGGAGGAAACACCATATATTTT,TRBJ1-3,TRBV15,-,16,-
CASSRVPTNEKLFF,TGCGCCAGCAGCCGCGTGCCAACTAATGAAAAACTGTTTTTT,TRBJ1-4,TRBV4-1,-,14,-
CAWRGTTRETQYF,TGTGCCTGGAGGGGGACGACACGGGAGACCCAGTACTTC,TRBJ2-5,TRBV30,-,13,-
CASSPGTRTNTGELFF,TGTGCCAGCTCGCCTGGGACTAGGACAAACACCGGGGAGCTGTTTTTT,TRBJ2-2,TRBV18,-,16,TRBD2
CASSLTQGIPKDTQYF,TGCGCCAGCAGCTTGACCCAGGGGATTCCAAAAGATACGCAGTATTTT,TRBJ2-3,TRBV5-1,-,16,-
CASSRQTGNTEAFF,TGTGCCAGCAGCCGCCAAACGGGGAACACTGAAGCTTTCTTT,TRBJ1-1,TRBV14,-,14,-
CASRFGGGNQPQHF,TGTGCCAGCAGGTTTGGTGGGGGTAATCAGCCCCAGCATTTT,TRBJ1-5,TRBV2,once,14,-
CASSLRRGQEGYTF,TGTGCCAGCAGCTTACGGAGGGGGCAAGAGGGCTACACCTTC,TRBJ1-2,TRBV7-2,-,14,TRBD1
CASSRGAFFPRSSTDTQYF,TGTGCCAGCAGCCGGGGGGCGTTCTTCCCGCGGTCTAGCACAGATACGCAGTATTTT,TRBJ2-3,TRBV27,-,19,-
CSADRAGGYTF,TGCAGTGCCGACAGGGCGGGTGGCTACACCTTC,TRBJ1-2,TRBV20-1,-,11,TRBD1
CASSPGEGQISYEQYF,TGTGCCAGCTCACCAGGTGAGGGGCAAATATCCTACGAGCAGTACTTC,TRBJ2-7,TRBV18,-,16,-
CAWNGSPNEKLFF,TGTGCCTGGAACGGCAGTCCTAATGAAAAACTGTTTTTT,TRBJ1-4,TRBV30,-,13,-
CASSSRIAGAPYNEQFF,TGTGCCAGCAGCTCGAGGATAGCGGGAGCCCCCTACAATGAGCAGTTCTTC,TRBJ2-1,TRBV11-2,-,17,TRBD2
CASSQDRGYEQYF,TGCGCCAGCAGCCAAGATCGGGGTTACGAGCAGTACTTC,TRBJ2-7,TRBV4-1,-,13,-
CASSSTGVGAYEQYF,TGTGCCAGCAGTTCGACAGGGGTCGGGGCCTACGAGCAGTACTTC,TRBJ2-7,TRBV6-5,-,15,TRBD1
CASRLAGANTGELFF,TGTGCCAGCAGGTTAGCGGGCGCGAACACCGGGGAGCTGTTTTTT,TRBJ2-2,TRBV7-2,-,15,TRBD2
CASSLRSGTIYEQYF,TGCGCCAGCAGCTTGCGGAGCGGGACGATCTACGAGCAGTACTTC,TRBJ2-7,TRBV5-1,-,15,TRBD2
CASSTRQGGGTDTQYF,TGCGCCAGCAGCACCCGACAGGGCGGAGGCACAGATACGCAGTATTTT,TRBJ2-3,TRBV5-1,few,16,TRBD1
CASSQDGAAGGYTF,TGTGCCAGCAGCCAAGACGGGGCTGCGGGGGGCTACACCTTC,TRBJ1-2,TRBV7-9,once,14,-
CASSESGSNQPQHF,TGCGCCAGCAGTGAGTCAGGGAGCAATCAGCCCCAGCATTTT,TRBJ1-5,TRBV10-2,-,14,-
CASSPIGGGYEQYF,TGTGCCAGCAGCCCCATCGGGGGGGGCTACGAGCAGTACTTC,TRBJ2-7,TRBV7-2,once,14,TRBD2
CASSEDWGPSTQYF,TGCGCCAGCAGCGAGGACTGGGGCCCGTCGACCCAGTACTTC,TRBJ2-5,TRBV5-1,-,14,-
CASSVAQPSGELFF,TGTGCCAGCAGCGTAGCCCAGCCCAGCGGGGAGCTGTTTTTT,TRBJ2-2,TRBV9,-,14,-
CASSSRDRGNTEAFF,TGTGCCAGCAGCTCACGAGACAGGGGGAACACTGAAGCTTTCTTT,TRBJ1-1,TRBV11-1,-,15,TRBD1
CASSPTGYDEKLFF,TGTGCCAGCTCACCAACAGGGTACGATGAAAAACTGTTCTTT,TRBJ1-4,TRBV18,once,14,-
CASSPFVGELFF,TGTGCCAGCAGCCCCTTTGTCGGGGAGCTGTTTTTT,TRBJ2-2,TRBV7-9,-,12,-
CASSWTGTSEETQYF,TGCGCCAGCAGCTGGACCGGGACTAGCGAAGAGACCCAGTACTTC,TRBJ2-5,TRBV5-1,-,15,TRBD2
CASGDGLAGGSEQFF,TGTGCTAGTGGTGATGGTCTAGCGGGAGGGAGTGAGCAGTTCTTC,TRBJ2-1,TRBV12-5,once,15,TRBD2
CASSLNVYNEQFF,TGTGCCAGCAGCCTCAACGTTTACAATGAGCAGTTCTTC,TRBJ2-1,TRBV11-2,-,13,-
CASSQEGSPPTKLFF,TGCGCCAGCAGCCAAGAAGGCAGCCCCCCTACTAAACTGTTTTTT,TRBJ1-4,TRBV4-3,-,15,-
CASSPGRDNQPQHF,TGTGCCAGCAGTCCAGGACGTGACAATCAGCCCCAGCATTTT,TRBJ1-5,TRBV6-5,-,14,-
CASSQDWWALRSGGEETQYF,TGCGCCAGCAGCCAAGATTGGTGGGCCCTGAGGAGCGGAGGGGAGGAGACCCAGTACTTC,TRBJ2-5,TRBV4-3,once,20,-
CASSMGLFSSTDTQYF,TGTGCCAGCAGCATGGGACTTTTCTCTAGCACAGATACGCAGTATTTT,TRBJ2-3,TRBV5-4,few,16,-
CASSRLAGKNYEQYF,TGTGCCAGCAGTAGACTAGCGGGAAAGAACTACGAGCAGTACTTC,TRBJ2-7,TRBV6-5,-,15,TRBD2
CASSVASNYGYTF,TGTGCCAGCAGTGTTGCCTCTAACTATGGCTACACCTTC,TRBJ1-2,TRBV6-1,-,13,-
CASSYSDYNYGYTF,TGTGCCAGCAGTTACTCGGACTATAACTATGGCTACACCTTC,TRBJ1-2,TRBV6-6,-,14,-
CASSLGPAVYEQYF,TGTGCCAGCAGCTTAGGTCCGGCAGTCTACGAGCAGTACTTC,TRBJ2-7,TRBV7-2,-,14,-